The clone carrying this T cell receptor beta chain was counted a single time. Its antigen is unidentified. 13 Jbeta primers and 60 Vbeta primers were used for the PCR. Here immunoSEQ multiplex PCR was the method, and the copy in TCRdb shows in-frame clones only, minus some. The sample has 60,000 to 70,000 clones, around 78% seen once; the top ten hold 5.5% to 7.5%. The data were obtained in a study of cytomegalovirus exposure and HLA in healthy donors. Overall study results and limits: Associated with cytomegalovirus, according to the listing, were 170 or so TCR beta chains. On later analysis, the bulk of CMV-associated TCR beta chains appeared to be HLA-restricted. Later, an analysis found that common viral pathogens appeared to be linked with several of the most significant clusters.

Sequenced material: PBMCs. The clonotype was recovered from a man in his forties or fifties in good health and CMV-seronegative.

The CDR3 DNA follows: TGTGCCAGCAGCGAAGCTAGCAATCAGCCCCAGCATTTT. Translating it yields CASSEASNQPQHF. The rearrangement joins TRBV7-8 to TRBJ1-5; unclear D gene. CDR3 length equals 13 residues. V was clipped by 5 bases and J by 0 bases, with 5 bases between them. Germline V gene data show CDR1 as SGHVS and CDR2 as FQNEAQ.